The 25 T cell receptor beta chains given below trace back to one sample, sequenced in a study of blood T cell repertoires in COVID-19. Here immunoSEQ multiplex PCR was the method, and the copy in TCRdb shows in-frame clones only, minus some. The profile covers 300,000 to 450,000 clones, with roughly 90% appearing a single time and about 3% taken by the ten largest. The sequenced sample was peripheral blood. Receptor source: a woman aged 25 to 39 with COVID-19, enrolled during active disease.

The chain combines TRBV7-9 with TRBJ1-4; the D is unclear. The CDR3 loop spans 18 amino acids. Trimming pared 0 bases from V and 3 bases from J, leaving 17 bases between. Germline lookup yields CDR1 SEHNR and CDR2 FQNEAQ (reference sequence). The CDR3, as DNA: TGTGCCAGCAGCTTAGCTGGAGTCCAAGGAAGAGCTAATGAAAAACTGTTTTTT. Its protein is CASSLAGVQGRANEKLFF.

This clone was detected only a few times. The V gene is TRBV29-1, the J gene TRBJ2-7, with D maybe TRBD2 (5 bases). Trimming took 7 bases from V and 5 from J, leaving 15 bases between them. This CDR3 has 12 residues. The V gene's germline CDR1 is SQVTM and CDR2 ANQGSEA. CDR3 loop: CSGGSVPNEQYF. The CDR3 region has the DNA TGCAGCGGAGGGTCAGTCCCGAACGAGCAGTACTTC.

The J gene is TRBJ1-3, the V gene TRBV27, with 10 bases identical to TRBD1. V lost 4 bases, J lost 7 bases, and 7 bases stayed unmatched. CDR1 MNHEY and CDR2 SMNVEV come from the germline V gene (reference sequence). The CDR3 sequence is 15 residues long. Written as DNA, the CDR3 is TGTGCCAGCAGTTCTCCCGGGACAGGGGTGAACACCATATATTTT. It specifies CASSSPGTGVNTIYF.

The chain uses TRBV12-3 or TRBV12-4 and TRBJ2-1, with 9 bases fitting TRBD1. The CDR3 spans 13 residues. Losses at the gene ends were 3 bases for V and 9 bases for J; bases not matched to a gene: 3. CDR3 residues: CASSFRTGVEQFF. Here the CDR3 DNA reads TGTGCCAGCAGTTTTAGGACAGGGGTTGAGCAGTTCTTC.

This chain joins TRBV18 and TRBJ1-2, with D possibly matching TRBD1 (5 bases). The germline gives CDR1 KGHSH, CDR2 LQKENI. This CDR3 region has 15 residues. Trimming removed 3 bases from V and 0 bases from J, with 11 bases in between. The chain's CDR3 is CASSPAGQANYGYTF. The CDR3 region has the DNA TGTGCCAGCTCACCCGCAGGGCAAGCTAACTATGGCTACACCTTC. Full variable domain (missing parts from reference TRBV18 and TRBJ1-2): NAGVMQNPRHLVRRRGQEARLRCSPMKGHSHVYWYRQLPEEGLKFMVYLQKENIIDESGMPKERFSAEFPKEGPSILRIQQVVRGDSAAYFCASSPAGQANYGYTFGSGTRLTVV.

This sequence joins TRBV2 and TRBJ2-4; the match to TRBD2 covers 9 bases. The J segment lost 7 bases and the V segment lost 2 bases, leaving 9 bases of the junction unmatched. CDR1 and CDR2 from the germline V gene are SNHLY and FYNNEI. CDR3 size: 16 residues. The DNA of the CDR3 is TGTGCCAGCAGTGAATCAGCGGGAGGAAGTACGAACATTCAGTACTTC. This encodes CASSESAGGSTNIQYF.

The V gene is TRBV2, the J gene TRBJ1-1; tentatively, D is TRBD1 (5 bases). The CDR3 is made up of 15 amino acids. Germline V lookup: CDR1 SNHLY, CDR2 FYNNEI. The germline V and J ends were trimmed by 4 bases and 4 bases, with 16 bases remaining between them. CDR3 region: CASSGAGRAVTEAFF. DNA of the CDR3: TGTGCCAGCAGTGGAGCAGGCAGGGCAGTCACTGAAGCTTTCTTT.

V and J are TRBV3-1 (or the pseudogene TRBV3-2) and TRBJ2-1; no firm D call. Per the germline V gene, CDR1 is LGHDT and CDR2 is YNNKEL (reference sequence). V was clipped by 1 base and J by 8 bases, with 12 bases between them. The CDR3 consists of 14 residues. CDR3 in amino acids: CASSQGSAADEQFF. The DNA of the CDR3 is TGTGCCAGCAGCCAAGGGTCCGCGGCGGATGAGCAGTTCTTC.

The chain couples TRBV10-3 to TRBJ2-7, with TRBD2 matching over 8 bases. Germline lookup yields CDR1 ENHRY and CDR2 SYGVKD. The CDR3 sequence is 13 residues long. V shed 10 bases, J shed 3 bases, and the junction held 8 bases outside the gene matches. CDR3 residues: CATFSGEIYEQYF. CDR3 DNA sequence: TGTGCCACCTTTAGCGGGGAGATCTACGAGCAGTACTTC.

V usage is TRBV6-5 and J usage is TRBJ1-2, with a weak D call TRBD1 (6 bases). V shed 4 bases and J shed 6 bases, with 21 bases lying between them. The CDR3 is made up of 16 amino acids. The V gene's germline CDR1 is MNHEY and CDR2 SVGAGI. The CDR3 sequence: CASSSPGDTILNGYTF. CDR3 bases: TGTGCCAGCAGTTCCCCAGGGGACACAATCCTAAATGGCTACACCTTC.

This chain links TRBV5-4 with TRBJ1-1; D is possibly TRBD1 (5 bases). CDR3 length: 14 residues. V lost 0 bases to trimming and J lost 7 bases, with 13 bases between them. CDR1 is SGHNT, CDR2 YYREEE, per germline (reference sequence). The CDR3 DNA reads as TGTGCCAGCAGCTTGGCGGGGGGTGCGATTGAAGCTTTCTTT. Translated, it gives CASSLAGGAIEAFF.

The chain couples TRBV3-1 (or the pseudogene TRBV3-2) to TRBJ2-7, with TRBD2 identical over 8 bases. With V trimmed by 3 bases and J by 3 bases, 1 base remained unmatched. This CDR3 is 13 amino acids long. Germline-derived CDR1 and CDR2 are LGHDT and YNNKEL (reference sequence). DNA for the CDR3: TGTGCCAGCAGCCAGCGGGGGGTCTACGAGCAGTACTTC. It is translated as CASSQRGVYEQYF.

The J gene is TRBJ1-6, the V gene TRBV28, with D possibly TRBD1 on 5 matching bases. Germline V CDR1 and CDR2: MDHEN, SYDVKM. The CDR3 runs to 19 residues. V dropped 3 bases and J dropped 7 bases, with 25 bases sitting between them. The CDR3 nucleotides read TGTGCCAGCAGTTTGTTGGTCCCACCCGGGGGGTCAGAGAATTCACCCCTCCACTTT. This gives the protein CASSLLVPPGGSENSPLHF.

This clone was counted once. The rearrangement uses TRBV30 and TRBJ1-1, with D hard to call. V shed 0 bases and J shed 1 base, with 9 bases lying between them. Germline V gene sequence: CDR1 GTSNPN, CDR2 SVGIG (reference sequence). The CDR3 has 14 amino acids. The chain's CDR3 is CAWSVRRSNTEAFF. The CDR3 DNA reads TGTGCCTGGAGTGTACGGCGGTCGAACACTGAAGCTTTCTTT. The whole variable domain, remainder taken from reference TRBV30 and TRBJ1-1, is SQTIHQWPATLVQPVGSPLSLECTVEGTSNPNLYWYRQAAGRGLQLLFYSVGIGQISSEVPQNLSASRPQDRQFILSSKKLLLSDSGFYLCAWSVRRSNTEAFFGQGTRLTVV.

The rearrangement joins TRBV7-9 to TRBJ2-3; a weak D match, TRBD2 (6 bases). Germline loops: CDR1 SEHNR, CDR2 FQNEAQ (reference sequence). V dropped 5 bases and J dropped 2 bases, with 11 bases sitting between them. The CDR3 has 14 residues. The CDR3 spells CASSPSGPTDTQYF. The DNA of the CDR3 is TGTGCCAGCAGCCCCAGCGGGCCCACAGATACGCAGTATTTT. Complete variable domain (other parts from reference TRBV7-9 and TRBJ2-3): DTGVSQNPRHKITKRGQNVTFRCDPISEHNRLYWYRQTLGQGPEFLTYFQNEAQLEKSRLLSDRFSAERPKGSFSTLEIQRTEQGDSAMYLCASSPSGPTDTQYFGPGTRLTVL.

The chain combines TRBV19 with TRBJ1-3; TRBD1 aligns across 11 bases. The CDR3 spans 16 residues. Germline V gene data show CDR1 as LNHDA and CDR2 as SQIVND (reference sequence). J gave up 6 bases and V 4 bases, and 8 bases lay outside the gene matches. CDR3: CASSKWTGGWVNTIYF. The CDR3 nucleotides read TGTGCCAGTAGTAAATGGACAGGGGGCTGGGTAAACACCATATATTTT.

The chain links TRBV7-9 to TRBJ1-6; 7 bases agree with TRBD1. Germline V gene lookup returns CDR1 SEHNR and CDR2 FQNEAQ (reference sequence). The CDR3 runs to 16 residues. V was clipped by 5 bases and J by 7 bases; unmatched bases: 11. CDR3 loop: CASSPTLSDRNSPLHF. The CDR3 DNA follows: TGTGCCAGCAGCCCTACGCTTTCGGACAGGAATTCACCCCTCCACTTT.

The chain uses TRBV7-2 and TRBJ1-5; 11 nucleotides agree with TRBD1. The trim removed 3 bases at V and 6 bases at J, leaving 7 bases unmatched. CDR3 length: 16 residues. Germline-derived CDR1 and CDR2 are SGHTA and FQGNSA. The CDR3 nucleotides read TGTGCCAGCAGCTTCGGACCGGGACAGGGGGTTCAGCCCCAGCATTTT. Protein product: CASSFGPGQGVQPQHF.

Written as DNA, the CDR3 is TGTGCCAGCAGTGTCGACAGGGGCTCCTACAATGAGCAGTTCTTC. Translating gives CASSVDRGSYNEQFF. The J gene is TRBJ2-1, the V gene TRBV2; 8 bases are a match to TRBD1. CDR1 SNHLY and CDR2 FYNNEI come from the germline V gene. This CDR3 is 15 amino acids long. Germline trimming cut 4 bases from V and 0 bases from J; bases unmatched to any gene: 2.

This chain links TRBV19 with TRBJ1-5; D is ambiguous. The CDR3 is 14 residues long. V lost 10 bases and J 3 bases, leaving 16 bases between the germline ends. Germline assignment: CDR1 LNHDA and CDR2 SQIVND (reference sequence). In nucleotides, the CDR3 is TGTGCCACCTCGCCGGAGGACTACAATCAGCCCCAGCATTTT. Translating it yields CATSPEDYNQPQHF.

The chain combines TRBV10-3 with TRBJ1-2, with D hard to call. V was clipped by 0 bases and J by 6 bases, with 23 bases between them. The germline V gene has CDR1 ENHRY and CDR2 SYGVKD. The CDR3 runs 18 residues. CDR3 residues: CAISESMADAHGGHGYTF. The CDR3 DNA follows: TGTGCCATCAGTGAGTCGATGGCGGACGCTCATGGAGGTCATGGCTACACCTTC.

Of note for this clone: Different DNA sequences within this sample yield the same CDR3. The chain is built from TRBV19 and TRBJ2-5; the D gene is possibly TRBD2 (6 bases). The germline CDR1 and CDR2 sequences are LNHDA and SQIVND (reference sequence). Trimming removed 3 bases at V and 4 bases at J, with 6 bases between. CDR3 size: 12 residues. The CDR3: CASSIGGETQYF. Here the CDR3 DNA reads TGTGCCAGTAGTATCGGGGGAGAGACCCAGTACTTC.

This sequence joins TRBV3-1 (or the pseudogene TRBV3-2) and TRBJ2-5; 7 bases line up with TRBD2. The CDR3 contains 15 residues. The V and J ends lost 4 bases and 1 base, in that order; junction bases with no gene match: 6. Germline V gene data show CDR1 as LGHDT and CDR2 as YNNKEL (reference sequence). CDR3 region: CASSPSSGPQETQYF. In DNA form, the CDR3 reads TGTGCCAGCAGCCCTTCTAGCGGTCCCCAAGAGACCCAGTACTTC.

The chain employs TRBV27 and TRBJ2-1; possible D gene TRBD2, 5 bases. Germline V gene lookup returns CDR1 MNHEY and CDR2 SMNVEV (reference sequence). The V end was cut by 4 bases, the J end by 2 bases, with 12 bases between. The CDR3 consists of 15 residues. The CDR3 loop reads CASSSHRGTYNEQFF. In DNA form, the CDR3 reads TGTGCCAGCAGTTCCCATCGGGGTACCTACAATGAGCAGTTCTTC.

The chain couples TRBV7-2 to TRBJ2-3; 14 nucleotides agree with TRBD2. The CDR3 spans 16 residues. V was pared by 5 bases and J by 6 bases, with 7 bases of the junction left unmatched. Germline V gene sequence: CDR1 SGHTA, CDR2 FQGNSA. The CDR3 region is CASSGRRLAGGDTQYF. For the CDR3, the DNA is TGTGCCAGCAGCGGCAGACGACTAGCGGGGGGGGATACGCAGTATTTT.